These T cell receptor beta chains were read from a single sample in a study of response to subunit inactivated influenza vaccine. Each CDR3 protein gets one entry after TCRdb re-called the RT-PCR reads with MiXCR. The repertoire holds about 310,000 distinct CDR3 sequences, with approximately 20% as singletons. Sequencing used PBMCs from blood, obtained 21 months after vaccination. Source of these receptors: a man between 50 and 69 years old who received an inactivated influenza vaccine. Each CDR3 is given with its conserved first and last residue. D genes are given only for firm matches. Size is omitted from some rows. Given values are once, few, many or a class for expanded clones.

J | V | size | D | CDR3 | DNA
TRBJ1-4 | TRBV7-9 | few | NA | CASGGRGREKLFF | TGTGCCAGCGGAGGTCGGGGTCGGGAAAAACTGTTTTTT
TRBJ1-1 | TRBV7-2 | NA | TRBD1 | CASSSAGQGASEAFF | TGTGCCAGCAGCTCCGCGGGACAGGGGGCGTCTGAAGCTTTCTTT
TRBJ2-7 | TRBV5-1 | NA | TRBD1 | CASSEPGQGHEQYF | TGCGCCAGCAGCGAACCGGGACAGGGCCACGAGCAGTACTTC
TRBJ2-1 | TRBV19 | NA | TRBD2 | CASRQRGPSYNEQFF | TGTGCCAGTCGTCAGCGGGGGCCCTCCTACAATGAGCAGTTCTTC
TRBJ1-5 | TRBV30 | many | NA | CAWSVLGFQGPQHF | TGTGCCTGGAGTGTACTGGGGTTTCAGGGGCCCCAGCATTTT
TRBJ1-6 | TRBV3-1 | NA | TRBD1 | CASSRWDRGSPLHF | TGTGCCAGCAGCCGATGGGACAGGGGGTCACCCCTCCACTTT
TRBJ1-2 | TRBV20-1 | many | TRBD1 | CSAGTRTGIVYGYTF | TGCAGTGCTGGAACCAGGACAGGGATCGTCTATGGCTACACCTTC
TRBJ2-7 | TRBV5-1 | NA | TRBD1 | CASSLEGTGVGRQYF | TGCGCCAGCAGCTTGGAAGGGACAGGGGTCGGGCGGCAGTACTTC
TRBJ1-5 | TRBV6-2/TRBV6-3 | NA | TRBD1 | CASSPGTELNQPQHF | TGTGCCAGCAGTCCCGGGACAGAGCTTAATCAGCCCCAGCATTTT
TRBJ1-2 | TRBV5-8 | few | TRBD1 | CASSLAGTGVGYTF | TGTGCCAGCAGCTTGGCCGGGACAGGGGTTGGCTACACCTTC
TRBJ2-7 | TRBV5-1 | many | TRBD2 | CASRPFAGGYEQYF | TGCGCCAGCCGACCATTCGCGGGAGGGTACGAGCAGTACTTC
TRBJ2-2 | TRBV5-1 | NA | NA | CASSPYTHGNTGELFF | TGCGCCAGCAGCCCATATACTCACGGGAACACCGGGGAGCTGTTTTTT
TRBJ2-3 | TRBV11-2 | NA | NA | CASSLTGADNDTQYF | TGTGCCAGCAGCTTAACGGGGGCCGACAATGATACGCAGTATTTT
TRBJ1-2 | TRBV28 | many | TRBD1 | CASSNRGYGYTF | TGTGCCAGCAGTAACAGGGGCTATGGCTACACCTTC
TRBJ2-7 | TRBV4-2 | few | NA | CASSQEEVVSYEQYF | TGTGCCAGCAGCCAAGAGGAGGTGGTCTCCTACGAGCAGTACTTC
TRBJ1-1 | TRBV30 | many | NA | CAWEWGGEAFF | TGTGCCTGGGAGTGGGGGGGTGAAGCTTTCTTT
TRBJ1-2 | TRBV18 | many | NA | CASSPEGGNYGYTF | TGTGCCAGCTCACCGGAGGGCGGGAACTATGGCTACACCTTC
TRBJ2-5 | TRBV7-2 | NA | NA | CASSLSRGGETQYF | TGTGCCAGCAGCTTGTCCAGGGGAGGAGAGACCCAGTACTTC
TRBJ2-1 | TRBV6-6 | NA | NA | CASSYSIYNEQFF | TGTGCCAGCAGTTACTCAATCTACAATGAGCAGTTCTTC
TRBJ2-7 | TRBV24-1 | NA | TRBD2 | CATSDSGGRVHEQYF | TGTGCCACCAGTGATTCCGGCGGGAGGGTCCACGAGCAGTACTTC
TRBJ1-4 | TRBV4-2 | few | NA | CASSQEAGRRSEKLFF | TGTGCCAGCAGCCAAGAAGCGGGACGTCGGAGTGAAAAACTGTTTTTT
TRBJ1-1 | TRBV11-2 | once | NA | CASSFTGKIQAFF | TGTGCCAGCAGCTTCACAGGGAAGATTCAAGCTTTCTTT
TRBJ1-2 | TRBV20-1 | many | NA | CSASRQGYGYTF | TGCAGTGCTAGTCGGCAGGGCTATGGCTACACCTTC
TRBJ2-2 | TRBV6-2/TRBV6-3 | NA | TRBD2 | CASTGLAGYTGELFF | TGTGCCAGCACCGGACTAGCGGGTTACACCGGGGAGCTGTTTTTT
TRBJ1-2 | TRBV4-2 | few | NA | CASSQEGTTAFYGYTF | TGTGCCAGCAGCCAAGAGGGGACGACGGCTTTCTATGGCTACACCTTC
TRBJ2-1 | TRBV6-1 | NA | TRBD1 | CASRGQGAGGEQFF | TGTGCCAGCAGGGGACAGGGGGCTGGTGGTGAGCAGTTCTTC
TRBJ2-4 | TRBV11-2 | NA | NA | CASSLREGNIQYF | TGTGCCAGCAGCTTACGAGAGGGAAACATTCAGTACTTC
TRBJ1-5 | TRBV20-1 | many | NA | CSATRGTYFNQPQHF | TGCAGTGCCACTAGGGGGACATACTTTAATCAGCCCCAGCATTTT
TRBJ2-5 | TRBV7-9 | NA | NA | CASSPGSGGGETQYF | TGTGCCAGCAGCCCGGGTTCAGGAGGCGGAGAGACCCAGTACTTC